The rows below give T cell receptor beta chains drawn from one sample of a study of blood T cell repertoires in COVID-19. The repertoire was sequenced with immunoSEQ multiplex PCR; TCRdb's copy has only in-frame clones and lacks some. The table lists some 250,000 clones, around 83% of them singletons. The sample consisted of peripheral blood. The receptors derive from an elderly woman with acute or convalescent COVID-19. CDR3s include the opening cysteine and the closing phenylalanine or tryptophan. Fields, in order: V gene, D gene, CDR3 length, clone size, J gene, CDR3 protein, CDR3 DNA. The D gene is left open where the match is weak. The size entry is marked missing in some rows and otherwise reads once, few, many or a size class.

TRBV28	NA	14	few	TRBJ1-4	CASSTNRPNEKLFF	TGTGCCAGCAGTACCAACAGGCCTAATGAAAAACTGTTTTTT
TRBV12-3/TRBV12-4	NA	12	NA	TRBJ1-5	CASSQGNQPQHF	TGTGCCAGCAGCCAGGGGAATCAGCCCCAGCATTTT
TRBV18	NA	14	NA	TRBJ2-5	CASSPMGAGETQYF	TGTGCCAGCTCACCAATGGGGGCCGGGGAGACCCAGTACTTC
TRBV6-5	TRBD1	13	NA	TRBJ1-5	CASRGTGSSPQHF	TGTGCCAGCAGGGGGACAGGCTCCTCGCCCCAGCATTTT
TRBV19	TRBD1	14	NA	TRBJ2-7	CASSPQTGGGEQYF	TGTGCCAGTAGTCCACAGACAGGGGGCGGCGAGCAGTACTTC
TRBV6-5	NA	15	NA	TRBJ1-1	CASSYSGGMNTEAFF	TGTGCCAGCAGTTACTCCGGGGGAATGAACACTGAAGCTTTCTTT
TRBV9	TRBD2	16	many	TRBJ2-1	CASSVVGTSASDEQFF	TGTGCCAGCAGCGTAGTGGGGACTAGCGCCTCCGATGAGCAGTTCTTC
TRBV4-2	TRBD1	19	NA	TRBJ1-6	CASSQDWGQGFSYNSPLHF	TGTGCCAGCAGCCAAGATTGGGGACAGGGGTTCTCCTATAATTCACCCCTCCACTTT
TRBV9	TRBD1	14	once	TRBJ1-3	CASSSRQGVNTIYF	TGTGCCAGCAGCTCGCGACAGGGAGTAAACACCATATATTTT
TRBV2	NA	15	NA	TRBJ2-2	CASSVEGTGTGELFF	TGTGCCAGCAGTGTTGAGGGAACGGGGACCGGGGAGCTGTTTTTT
TRBV3-1/TRBV3-2	NA	14	NA	TRBJ2-1	CASSPNEADNEQFF	TGTGCCAGCAGCCCAAACGAGGCCGACAATGAGCAGTTCTTC
TRBV5-6	TRBD1	16	NA	TRBJ2-2	CASRYGQGTNTGELFF	TGTGCCAGCAGGTACGGACAGGGGACGAACACCGGGGAGCTGTTTTTT
TRBV5-6	NA	14	NA	TRBJ1-2	CASSLRGTLLRYTF	TGTGCCAGCAGCCTAAGGGGCACGCTATTACGCTACACCTTC